These 29 T cell receptor beta chains originate from one sample sequenced in a study of CD8 T cells in Susac syndrome. RNA, at about 0.45 to 1 ug, was reverse transcribed with random hexamers. Each CDR3 protein gets one entry after TCRdb re-called the immunoSEQ multiplex PCR reads with MiXCR. This repertoire shows fewer than 250,000 distinct CDR3 sequences, roughly nine tenths found once; its top ten account for about 0.12%. The material sequenced was CD8+ T cells from PBMCs. Source of these receptors: a human donor with multiple sclerosis.

The rearrangement links TRBV12-3 or TRBV12-4 to TRBJ2-3, with unresolved D. The CDR3 is 14 residues long. With 5 bases removed from V and 4 bases from J, the gap between germline ends came to 13 bases. Written as DNA, the CDR3 is TGTGCCAGCAGTGTGTTGTGGGCCTCAGATACGCAGTATTTT. Protein: CASSVLWASDTQYF.

The chain joins TRBV30 to TRBJ1-1; D ambiguous. This CDR3 spans 13 amino acids. Trimming removed 0 bases at V and 3 bases at J, with 8 bases between. Germline V gene lookup returns CDR1 GTSNPN and CDR2 SVGIG (reference sequence). The CDR3 sequence is CAWSVGSYTEAFF. The CDR3 region has the DNA TGTGCCTGGAGTGTGGGCTCTTACACTGAAGCTTTCTTT.

The CDR3 loop is CASSLGGDAGSGQPQHF. The CDR3 DNA is TGTGCCAGCAGCTTAGGGGGCGACGCGGGCTCGGGGCAGCCCCAGCATTTT. V is TRBV7-9 and J is TRBJ1-5, with D perhaps matching TRBD1 (5 bases). The CDR3 is made up of 17 amino acids. V was clipped by 1 base and J by 7 bases, with 20 bases between them. Germline-derived CDR1 and CDR2 are SEHNR and FQNEAQ (reference sequence).

Comment on this clonotype: The germline gene is not matched at one end of the junction; a read error may be the cause. The chain employs TRBV12-3 or TRBV12-4 and TRBJ2-1; no clear D gene. The CDR3 has 13 residues. This chain's CDR3 is CASSLGQWNEQFF. The CDR3 coding sequence is TGCGCCAGCAGTTTAGGGCAGTGGAATGAGCAGTTCTTC.

A single count supports this clonotype. V is TRBV12-3 or TRBV12-4 and J is TRBJ2-1; possible D gene TRBD2, 6 bases. The CDR3 extends over 17 amino acids. V was shortened by 3 bases and J by 0 bases, with 15 bases between the two germline ends. Here the CDR3 DNA reads TGTGCCAGCAGTTTCTCGCTAGCGTTAAGCTCCTACAATGAGCAGTTCTTC. It specifies CASSFSLALSSYNEQFF.

The rearrangement joins TRBV5-6 to TRBJ1-5; D unclear. CDR3 length: 14 residues. CDR1 SGHDT and CDR2 YYEEEE come from the germline V gene. Trimming left V 2 bases short and J 2 bases short, with 8 bases between. CDR3 DNA sequence: TGTGCCAGCAGCTTTGCGGGAGGCAATCAGCCCCAGCATTTT. Its translation: CASSFAGGNQPQHF.

Comments on this clonotype: A read error may produce the germline difference seen at one junction end. The CDR3 nucleotides read TGCGCCAGCAGTCAATCCTGGGAGTCTCTTAACATTCGGTACTTC. Its protein product is CASSQSWESLNIRYF. The chain has TRBV23-1 and TRBJ2-4, with a weak D call TRBD2 (5 bases). TRBV23-1 is recorded as an ORF, its role being uncertain. CDR3 size: 15 residues.

The CDR3 bases are TGCAGCGTTGAAGGAGCAGGAGAAGGCTACGAGCAGTACTTC. It encodes CSVEGAGEGYEQYF. The J gene is TRBJ2-7, the V gene TRBV29-1; no firm D call. Germline lookup yields CDR1 SQVTM and CDR2 ANQGSEA. The CDR3 consists of 14 residues. V lost 1 base to trimming and J lost 3 bases, with 13 bases between them.

This chain uses TRBV9 with TRBJ2-2; 8 positions agree with TRBD2. The CDR3 runs to 15 residues. The V segment lost 0 bases and the J segment 5 bases; nucleotides outside the gene matches: 3. From germline, CDR1 is SGDLS and CDR2 YYNGEE. The CDR3 spells CASSVDGGATGELFF. CDR3 bases: TGTGCCAGCAGCGTAGACGGGGGGGCAACCGGGGAGCTGTTTTTT. Drawing the rest from reference TRBV9 and TRBJ2-2, the complete variable domain is DSGVTQTPKHLITATGQRVTLRCSPRSGDLSVYWYQQSLDQGLQFLIQYYNGEERAKGNILERFSAQQFPDLHSELNLSSLELGDSALYFCASSVDGGATGELFFGEGSRLTVL.

The CDR3: CASSLGANEQFF. In DNA form, the CDR3 reads TGTGCCAGCAGTTTAGGGGCAAATGAGCAGTTCTTC. This chain joins TRBV12-3 or TRBV12-4 and TRBJ2-1; D not certain. CDR3 length equals 12 residues. The V end lost 1 base, the J end lost 7 bases, and 5 bases lay between the germline ends.

The J gene is TRBJ2-1, the V gene TRBV29-1, with a tentative D call TRBD1 (6 bases). Between the trimmed V and J ends, which lost 4 bases and 6 bases, there was a span of 22 bases. The CDR3 totals 16 residues. Germline V lookup: CDR1 SQVTM, CDR2 ANQGSEA. CDR3 DNA: TGCAGCGTTGGAAGGCTGGGGTTAGTAGGGGGCAATGAGCAGTTCTTC. Translation gives CSVGRLGLVGGNEQFF.

As DNA, the CDR3 is TGTGCCAGCAGTTCATGGGACAGGCCCGGCACTGAAGCTTTCTTT. It yields the protein CASSSWDRPGTEAFF. This chain connects TRBV7-6 to TRBJ1-1; TRBD1 agrees at 8 bases. V lost 6 bases to trimming and J lost 4 bases; unmatched junction nucleotides: 10. Per germline, CDR1 SGHVS and CDR2 FNYEAQ. This CDR3 spans 15 amino acids.

V usage is TRBV6-5 and J usage is TRBJ2-5; TRBD1 agrees at 8 bases. This CDR3 contains 17 residues. V dropped 1 base and J dropped 3; count of bases not matched to a gene: 10. CDR1 is MNHEY, CDR2 SVGAGI, per germline. CDR3 nucleotide sequence: TGTGCCAGCAGTTACTTCCCTCCGGACAGGGTTGAAGAGACCCAGTACTTC. It translates to CASSYFPPDRVEETQYF.

The chain's CDR3 is CASSIGYSNQPQHF. The CDR3 coding sequence is TGTGCCAGTAGTATAGGTTATAGCAATCAGCCCCAGCATTTT. The chain carries TRBV19 and TRBJ1-5; D gene unclear. CDR1 and CDR2 (germline): LNHDA, SQIVND (reference sequence). The germline V and J ends were trimmed by 1 base and 0 bases, with 4 bases remaining between them. This CDR3 has 14 amino acids.

CDR3 residues: CAWSVEGTSVTDTQYF. The CDR3 nucleotides read TGTGCCTGGAGTGTAGAAGGGACTAGCGTCACAGATACGCAGTATTTT. The chain couples TRBV30 to TRBJ2-3, with 10 bases matching TRBD2. The junction had 5 bases not matched to a gene; V was cut back by 0 bases and J by 2 bases. Germline loops: CDR1 GTSNPN, CDR2 SVGIG (reference sequence). This CDR3 spans 16 amino acids.

The rearrangement uses TRBV6-2 or TRBV6-3 and TRBJ1-1, with 7 bases lining up with TRBD1. Unmatched junction bases numbered 6, after V lost 7 bases and J lost 1 base. CDR1 MNHEY and CDR2 SVGEGT come from the germline V gene. There are 14 residues in the CDR3. DNA for the CDR3: TGTGCCAGCACCCTTAGGGACAGGAACACTGAAGCTTTCTTT. Protein sequence: CASTLRDRNTEAFF.

This clonotype has more than one count but fewer than ten. V and J are TRBV24-1 and TRBJ1-5; possibly TRBD1 for D (6 bases). The germline V and J ends were trimmed by 4 bases and 5 bases, with 8 bases remaining between them. The V gene's germline CDR1 is KGHDR and CDR2 SFDVKD. The CDR3 sequence is 13 residues long. The CDR3 DNA sequence: TGTGCCACCAGTGAAGGGGGTTATCAGCCCCAGCATTTT. It translates to CATSEGGYQPQHF.

This chain uses TRBV24-1 with TRBJ2-4, with TRBD1 identical over 7 bases. The V gene end was trimmed by 10 bases and the J gene end by 3 bases; junction bases not matched to a gene: 14. Germline lookup yields CDR1 KGHDR and CDR2 SFDVKD. CDR3 length: 16 residues. CDR3 amino acids: CATATTGNKVKNIQYF. Written as DNA, the CDR3 is TGTGCCACAGCGACGACAGGGAATAAAGTCAAAAACATTCAGTACTTC.

This clonotype occurred a few times. This chain links TRBV4-3 with TRBJ2-7; D unclear. Germline V lookup: CDR1 LGHNA, CDR2 YSLEER. Trimming took off 0 bases at V and 0 bases at J, with 9 bases between the two ends. The CDR3 is 15 residues long. The CDR3 bases are TGCGCCAGCAGCCAAGAGGACGCAAGCTCCTACGAGCAGTACTTC. It is translated as CASSQEDASSYEQYF.

The chain combines TRBV6-1 with TRBJ2-7; the D is unclear. V dropped 4 bases and J dropped 6 bases, with 4 bases sitting between them. CDR3 length equals 10 residues. Germline V lookup: CDR1 MNHNS, CDR2 SASEGT. CDR3 in amino acids: CASSVGEQYF. Here the CDR3 DNA reads TGTGCCAGCAGTGTTGGCGAGCAGTACTTC.

CDR3 loop: CASSPTGGGPVPGELFF. The CDR3 DNA is TGTGCCAGCAGTCCAACGGGGGGGGGCCCCGTGCCCGGGGAGCTGTTTTTT. The chain combines TRBV6-1 with TRBJ2-2; TRBD2 matches at 8 bases. Germline loops: CDR1 MNHNS, CDR2 SASEGT. The V gene end was trimmed by 5 bases and the J gene end by 6 bases; junction bases not matched to a gene: 14. The CDR3 length is 17 residues.

The genes are TRBV19 and TRBJ2-3; 8 nucleotides align to TRBD2. The CDR3 has 13 residues. V lost 5 bases and J lost 6; bases outside the gene matches: 4. The germline gives CDR1 LNHDA, CDR2 SQIVND (reference sequence). This CDR3 reads CASSLRTSDTQYF. DNA for the CDR3: TGTGCCAGTAGTCTAAGGACTAGCGATACGCAGTATTTT.

The V and J genes are TRBV29-1 and TRBJ1-1, with TRBD1 matching over 10 bases. CDR1 is SQVTM and CDR2 is ANQGSEA in the germline V gene. The trim removed 4 bases at V and 6 bases at J, leaving 5 bases unmatched. The CDR3 covers 13 residues. CDR3 protein: CSVGFGTGAEAFF. The CDR3 region has the DNA TGCAGCGTTGGATTTGGGACAGGGGCTGAAGCTTTCTTT.

V is TRBV27 and J is TRBJ2-7; D perhaps matches TRBD2 (5 bases). Germline V gene lookup returns CDR1 MNHEY and CDR2 SMNVEV (reference sequence). V was trimmed by 6 bases and J by 4 bases, leaving 10 bases between them. CDR3 length: 12 residues. This chain's CDR3 is CASSRTGYEQYF. The DNA of the CDR3 is TGTGCCAGCAGCCGGACTGGGTACGAGCAGTACTTC.

V is TRBV19 and J is TRBJ2-1; 9 nucleotides match TRBD2. Germline assignment: CDR1 LNHDA and CDR2 SQIVND (reference sequence). J was trimmed by 4 bases and V by 0 bases; bases with no gene match: 7. The CDR3 has 17 amino acids. CDR3 region: CASSIDLRLAGYNEQFF. CDR3 sequence (DNA): TGTGCCAGTAGTATAGATCTTCGGCTAGCGGGGTACAATGAGCAGTTCTTC.

The DNA of the CDR3 is TGTGCCAGCAGTTGGGGAAGGGGGGCAAAGTTGGCTGAAGCTTTCTTT. It codes for CASSWGRGAKLAEAFF. The rearrangement joins TRBV12-3 or TRBV12-4 to TRBJ1-1; TRBD1 might be the D (6 bases). The CDR3 consists of 16 residues. V lost 4 bases, J lost 6 bases, and 21 bases lay in between.

In DNA form, the CDR3 reads TGCGCCAGCAGCCAAGAACGGGAGGAGGTCGGGGAGCTGTTTTTT. Its protein is CASSQEREEVGELFF. This rearrangement joins TRBV4-3 to TRBJ2-2; 7 nucleotides agree with TRBD2. V trimming: 0 bases; J trimming: 7 bases; junction bases outside the gene matches: 5. Germline V gene data show CDR1 as LGHNA and CDR2 as YSLEER. The CDR3 is made up of 15 amino acids.

CDR3 residues: CAWNHIGGAEVEQFF. The CDR3 nucleotides are TGTGCCTGGAACCATATCGGGGGGGCCGAGGTTGAGCAGTTCTTC. The chain combines TRBV30 with TRBJ2-1, with TRBD2 identical over 8 bases. Germline-derived CDR1 and CDR2 are GTSNPN and SVGIG (reference sequence). With 4 bases clipped from V and 9 bases from J, the junction kept 14 bases outside the gene matches. The CDR3 has 15 amino acids. Full variable domain (missing parts from reference TRBV30 and TRBJ2-1): SQTIHQWPATLVQPVGSPLSLECTVEGTSNPNLYWYRQAAGRGLQLLFYSVGIGQISSEVPQNLSASRPQDRQFILSSKKLLLSDSGFYLCAWNHIGGAEVEQFFGPGTRLTVL.

This rearrangement joins TRBV20-1 to TRBJ2-7; 12 bases are shared with TRBD2. CDR1 and CDR2 from the germline V gene are DFQATT and SNEGSKA (reference sequence). This CDR3 is 15 amino acids long. Trimming at V came to 5 bases and at J to 3 bases, leaving 8 bases not matched to a gene. For the CDR3, the DNA is TGCAGTGCTGGCAAAGGACTAGCGGGACTCTACGAGCAGTACTTC. Protein: CSAGKGLAGLYEQYF.